Listed here are 14 T cell receptor beta chains from one sample, sequenced in a study of blood T cell repertoires in COVID-19. Sequencing was performed with immunoSEQ multiplex PCR; in TCRdb, only in-frame clones are kept and a portion is missing. Of hundreds of thousands of clones in the sample, roughly 82% were seen once. Material for sequencing was peripheral blood. The receptor source for this set is a woman older than 75 with active or convalescent COVID-19.

A single count supports this clone. As DNA, the CDR3 is TGTGCCATCAGTGAGTCGATTTGGGGAGGGAACACTGAAGCTTTCTTT. The encoded protein is CAISESIWGGNTEAFF. The V and J genes are TRBV10-3 and TRBJ1-1; D is ambiguous. Germline V gives CDR1 ENHRY, CDR2 SYGVKD. This CDR3 has 16 amino acids. Trimming took off 0 bases at V and 1 base at J, with 12 bases between the two ends.

The gene calls are TRBV6-7 and TRBJ1-4, with 10 bases matching TRBD1. TRBV6-7 is an ORF, with its function uncertain. The length of the CDR3 is 20 residues. J was trimmed by 8 bases and V by 2 bases; bases with no gene match: 20. The CDR3 loop is CASSYVSGTGAFRGAEKLFF. In nucleotides, the CDR3 is TGTGCCAGCAGTTACGTTAGCGGGACAGGGGCCTTCCGGGGAGCCGAAAAACTGTTTTTT.

The rearrangement uses TRBV4-1 and TRBJ1-3; D is unclear. There are 15 residues in the CDR3. V dropped 0 bases and J dropped 2 bases, with 8 bases sitting between them. In germline, CDR1 is MGHRA, CDR2 YSYEKL. CDR3 residues: CASSQDSGTGNTIYF. CDR3 DNA: TGCGCCAGCAGCCAAGATTCAGGTACTGGAAACACCATATATTTT.

The chain combines TRBV28 with TRBJ2-2; 10 positions match TRBD1. The CDR3 is 15 residues long. V lost 6 bases to trimming and J lost 0 bases; unmatched junction nucleotides: 1. Germline V gene data show CDR1 as MDHEN and CDR2 as SYDVKM. In DNA, the CDR3 is TGTGCCAGCAGGGGACAGGGGACGAACACCGGGGAGCTGTTTTTT. Translated, it gives CASRGQGTNTGELFF.

This chain connects TRBV6-5 to TRBJ1-3, with 9 bases identical to TRBD1. V was clipped by 6 bases and J by 8 bases; unmatched bases: 5. The CDR3 loop spans 13 amino acids. In germline, CDR1 is MNHEY, CDR2 SVGAGI. Here the CDR3 reads CASRRQGVDTIYF. In DNA, the CDR3 is TGTGCCAGCAGACGACAGGGGGTTGACACCATATATTTT.

The chain joins TRBV5-6 to TRBJ1-3; a weak D match, TRBD1 (6 bases). The ends were cut back, 1 base at V and 2 bases at J, with 10 bases in the middle. The CDR3 extends over 15 amino acids. Germline assignment: CDR1 SGHDT and CDR2 YYEEEE. The CDR3 DNA reads as TGTGCCAGCAGCTTGATCACAGGGCCTGGAAACACCATATATTTT. Protein sequence: CASSLITGPGNTIYF.

CDR3 residues: CASSPGRGTNYGYTF. CDR3 bases: TGTGCCAGCAGCCCTGGACGGGGGACTAACTATGGCTACACCTTC. The chain has TRBV11-2 and TRBJ1-2; perhaps TRBD1 as D (5 bases). The CDR3 contains 15 residues. V lost 5 bases and J 0 bases, leaving 13 bases between the germline ends. Germline values: CDR1 SGHAT, CDR2 FQNNGV.

This chain connects TRBV23-1 to TRBJ1-1, with unresolved D. TRBV23-1 is annotated as an ORF whose role is uncertain. Trimming removed 6 bases from V and 7 bases from J, with 18 bases in between. This CDR3 is built from 14 residues. The CDR3 nucleotides are TGCGCCAGCAGACCGGGTCGACCGTCGGGTGAAGCTTTCTTT. Protein product: CASRPGRPSGEAFF.

CDR3 bases: TGTGCCAGCAGTTTGAGTGAGTCCTACGAGCAGTACTTC. Encoded protein: CASSLSESYEQYF. The V gene is TRBV12-3 or TRBV12-4, the J gene TRBJ2-7; no reliable D call. The germline V and J ends were trimmed by 3 bases and 1 base, with 7 bases remaining between them. This CDR3 comprises 13 residues.

CDR3 residues: CASSLSRREAFF. For the CDR3, the DNA is TGTGCCAGCAGCCTATCCCGAAGAGAAGCTTTCTTT. The chain links TRBV28 to TRBJ1-1; no clear D. CDR3 length equals 12 residues. CDR1 is MDHEN, CDR2 SYDVKM, per germline. V was clipped by 6 bases and J by 8 bases, with 13 bases between them.

V usage is TRBV6-5 and J usage is TRBJ1-2; TRBD1 matches 7 bases. V trimming: 6 bases; J trimming: 4 bases; junction bases outside the gene matches: 11. This CDR3 region has 15 residues. Germline V gene lookup returns CDR1 MNHEY and CDR2 SVGAGI. CDR3 in DNA: TGTGCCAGCAGGGACTGGGACAGCTCAGGCTATGGCTACACCTTC. Its protein is CASRDWDSSGYGYTF.

This chain's CDR3 is CASSLWVLPGTGGDNEQFF. The CDR3 DNA sequence: TGTGCCAGCAGTTTATGGGTCCTCCCCGGGACAGGTGGAGACAATGAGCAGTTCTTC. The chain recombines TRBV27 with TRBJ2-1, with 8 bases that match TRBD1. Looked up from germline, CDR1 is MNHEY and CDR2 is SMNVEV (reference sequence). The CDR3 totals 19 residues. Trimming removed 1 base from V and 5 bases from J; junction bases left unmatched: 16.

The gene calls are TRBV2 and TRBJ1-6; 10 bases line up with TRBD1. The V gene's germline CDR1 is SNHLY and CDR2 FYNNEI. This CDR3 is 15 amino acids long. Trimming removed 2 bases from V and 7 bases from J; junction bases left unmatched: 2. CDR3 residues: CASSERQGANSPLHF. The CDR3, as DNA: TGTGCCAGCAGTGAAAGACAGGGGGCAAATTCACCCCTCCACTTT.

The rearrangement uses TRBV2 and TRBJ1-3; D perhaps matches TRBD1 (6 bases). V lost 6 bases to trimming and J lost 0 bases, with 9 bases between them. CDR1 is SNHLY and CDR2 is FYNNEI in the germline V gene. The CDR3 contains 14 residues. This CDR3 reads CASRTGFSGNTIYF. The CDR3 DNA reads as TGTGCCAGCAGAACAGGGTTCTCTGGAAACACCATATATTTT.